The present TCR beta chain was sequenced within a study of blood T cell repertoires in COVID-19. On the study more broadly: The United States, Italy and Spain provided the acute and convalescent COVID-19 samples. The cDNA or gDNA used as material had been derived from T cells, B-cell-depleted T cells, or PBMCs.

After removal of 5 bases from V and 6 bases from J, the junction contained 11 bases not matched to a gene. The V gene's germline CDR1 is MGHRA and CDR2 YSYEKL. This CDR3 contains 16 residues. Original processing methods: Amplification with reference gene primers provided the estimates of nucleated cell counts. Clones were sequenced by immunoSEQ multiplex PCR, and TCRdb holds only the in-frame ones, with some missing. Clone size and the V and J calls come from that table; the DNA yielded D and trimming. The sample lists approximately 88,000 clones, more than 75% occurring once. The sequence came from a woman in her seventies with acute or convalescent COVID-19. The sequencing sample was made of peripheral blood. The chain has TRBV4-1 and TRBJ2-1; 9 bases align to TRBD1. CDR3 amino acids: CASSVQPGTGFNEQFF. The CDR3 nucleotides read TGCGCCAGCAGCGTTCAACCCGGGACAGGGTTCAATGAGCAGTTCTTC.